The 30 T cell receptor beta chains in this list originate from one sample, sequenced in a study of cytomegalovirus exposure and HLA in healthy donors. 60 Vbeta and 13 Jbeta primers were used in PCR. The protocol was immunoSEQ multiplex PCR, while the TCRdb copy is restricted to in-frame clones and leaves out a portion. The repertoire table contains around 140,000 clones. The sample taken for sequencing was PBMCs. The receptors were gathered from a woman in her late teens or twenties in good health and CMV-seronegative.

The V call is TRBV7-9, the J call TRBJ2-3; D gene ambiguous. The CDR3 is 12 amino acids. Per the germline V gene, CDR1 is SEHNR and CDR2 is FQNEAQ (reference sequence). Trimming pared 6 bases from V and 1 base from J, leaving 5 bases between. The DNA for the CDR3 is TGTGCCAGCAGTATAGGCACAGATACGCAGTATTTT. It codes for CASSIGTDTQYF.

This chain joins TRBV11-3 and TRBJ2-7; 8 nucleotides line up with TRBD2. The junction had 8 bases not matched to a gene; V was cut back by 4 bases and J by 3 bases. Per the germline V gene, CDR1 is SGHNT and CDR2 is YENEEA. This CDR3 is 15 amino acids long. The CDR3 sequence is CASSSAGGHFYEQYV. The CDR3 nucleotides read TGTGCCAGCAGCTCCGCGGGAGGCCATTTCTACGAGCAGTACGTC.

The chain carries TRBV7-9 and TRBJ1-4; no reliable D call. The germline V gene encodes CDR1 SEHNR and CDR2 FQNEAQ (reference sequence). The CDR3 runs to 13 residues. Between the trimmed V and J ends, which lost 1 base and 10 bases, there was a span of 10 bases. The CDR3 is CASSLEAEGKLFF. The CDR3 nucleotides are TGTGCCAGCAGCTTAGAGGCGGAGGGAAAACTGTTTTTT. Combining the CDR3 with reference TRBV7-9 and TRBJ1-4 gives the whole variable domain DTGVSQNPRHKITKRGQNVTFRCDPISEHNRLYWYRQTLGQGPEFLTYFQNEAQLEKSRLLSDRFSAERPKGSFSTLEIQRTEQGDSAMYLCASSLEAEGKLFFGSGTQLSVL.

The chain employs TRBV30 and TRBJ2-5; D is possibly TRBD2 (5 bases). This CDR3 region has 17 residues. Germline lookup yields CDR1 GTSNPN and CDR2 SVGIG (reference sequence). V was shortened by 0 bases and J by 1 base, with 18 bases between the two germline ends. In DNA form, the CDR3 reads TGTGCCTGGAGTGTAGGTGGGAGCCCCTACTCCCAAGAGACCCAGTACTTC. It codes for CAWSVGGSPYSQETQYF.

The CDR3 region is CASSHHGQGANYGYTF. In DNA, the CDR3 is TGTGCCAGCAGCCATCACGGACAGGGGGCAAACTATGGCTACACCTTC. The chain combines TRBV14 with TRBJ1-2; TRBD1 agrees at 11 bases. Germline V gives CDR1 SGHDN, CDR2 FVKESK. CDR3 length: 16 amino acids. Trimming at V came to 3 bases and at J to 2 bases, leaving 5 bases not matched to a gene.

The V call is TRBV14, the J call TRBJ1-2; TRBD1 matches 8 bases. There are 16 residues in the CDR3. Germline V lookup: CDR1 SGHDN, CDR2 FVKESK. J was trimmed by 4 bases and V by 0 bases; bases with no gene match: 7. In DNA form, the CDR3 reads TGTGCCAGCAGCCAAGACCAGACAGGGGCAGCCTATGGCTACACCTTC. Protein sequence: CASSQDQTGAAYGYTF.

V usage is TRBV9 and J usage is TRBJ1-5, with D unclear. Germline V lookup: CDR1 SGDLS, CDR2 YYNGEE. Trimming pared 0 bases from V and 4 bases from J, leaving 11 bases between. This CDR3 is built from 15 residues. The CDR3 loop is CASSVGAGPNQPQHF. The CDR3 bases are TGTGCCAGCAGCGTAGGTGCAGGCCCGAATCAGCCCCAGCATTTT.

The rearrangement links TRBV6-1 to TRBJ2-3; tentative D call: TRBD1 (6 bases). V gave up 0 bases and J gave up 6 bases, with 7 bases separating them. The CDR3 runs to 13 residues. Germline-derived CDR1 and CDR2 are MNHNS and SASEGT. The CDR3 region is CASSEAGADTQYF. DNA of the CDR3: TGTGCCAGCAGTGAAGCGGGGGCCGATACGCAGTATTTT.

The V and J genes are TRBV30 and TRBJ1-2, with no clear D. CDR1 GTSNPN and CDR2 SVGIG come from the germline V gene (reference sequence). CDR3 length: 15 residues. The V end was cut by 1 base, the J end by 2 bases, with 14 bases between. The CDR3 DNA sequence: TGTGCCTGGAGTGCTTCGGTGATTCCGAACTATGGCTACACCTTC. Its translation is CAWSASVIPNYGYTF. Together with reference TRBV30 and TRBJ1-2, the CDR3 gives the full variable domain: SQTIHQWPATLVQPVGSPLSLECTVEGTSNPNLYWYRQAAGRGLQLLFYSVGIGQISSEVPQNLSASRPQDRQFILSSKKLLLSDSGFYLCAWSASVIPNYGYTFGSGTRLTVV.

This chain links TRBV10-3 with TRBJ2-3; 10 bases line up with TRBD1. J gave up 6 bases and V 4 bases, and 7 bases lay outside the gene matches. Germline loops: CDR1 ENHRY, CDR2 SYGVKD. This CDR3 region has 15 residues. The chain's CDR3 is CAISGSGQGPDTQYF. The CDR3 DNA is TGTGCCATCAGTGGGTCGGGACAGGGGCCTGATACGCAGTATTTT.

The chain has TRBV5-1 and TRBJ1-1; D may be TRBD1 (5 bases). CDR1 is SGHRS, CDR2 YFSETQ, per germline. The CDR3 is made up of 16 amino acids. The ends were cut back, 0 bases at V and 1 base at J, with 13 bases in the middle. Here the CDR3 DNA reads TGCGCCAGCAGCTTGGGGCAGACAGTACCGAACACTGAAGCTTTCTTT. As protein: CASSLGQTVPNTEAFF.

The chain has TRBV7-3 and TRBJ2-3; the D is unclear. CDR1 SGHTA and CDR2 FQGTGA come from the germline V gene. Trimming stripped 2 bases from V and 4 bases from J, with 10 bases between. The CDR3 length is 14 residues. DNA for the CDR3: TGTGCCAGCAGCTTATCGAGTCATCCAGATACGCAGTATTTT. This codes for CASSLSSHPDTQYF. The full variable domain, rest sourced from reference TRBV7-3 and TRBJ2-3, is GAGVSQTPSNKVTEKGKYVELRCDPISGHTALYWYRQSLGQGPEFLIYFQGTGAADDSGLPNDRFFAVRPEGSVSTLKIQRTERGDSAVYLCASSLSSHPDTQYFGPGTRLTVL.

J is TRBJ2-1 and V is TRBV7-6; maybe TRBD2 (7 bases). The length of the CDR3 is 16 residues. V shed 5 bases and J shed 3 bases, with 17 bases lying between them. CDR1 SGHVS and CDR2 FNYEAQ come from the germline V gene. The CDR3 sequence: CASSPGEGGVYNEQFF. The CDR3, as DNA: TGTGCCAGCAGCCCCGGGGAGGGGGGCGTCTACAATGAGCAGTTCTTC.

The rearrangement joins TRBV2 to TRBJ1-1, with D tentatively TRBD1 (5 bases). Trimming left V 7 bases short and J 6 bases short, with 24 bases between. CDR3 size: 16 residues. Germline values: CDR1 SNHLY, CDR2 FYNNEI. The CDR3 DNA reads TGTGCCAGCATTCCGCTAGGGACTCGCGAGGAATCTGAAGCTTTCTTT. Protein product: CASIPLGTREESEAFF.

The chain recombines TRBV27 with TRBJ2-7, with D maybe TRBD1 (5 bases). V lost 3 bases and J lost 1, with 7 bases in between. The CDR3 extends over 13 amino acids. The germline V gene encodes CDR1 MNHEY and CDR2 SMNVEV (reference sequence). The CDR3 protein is CASSLRQSYEQYF. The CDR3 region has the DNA TGTGCCAGCAGTTTGAGACAGTCCTACGAGCAGTACTTC.

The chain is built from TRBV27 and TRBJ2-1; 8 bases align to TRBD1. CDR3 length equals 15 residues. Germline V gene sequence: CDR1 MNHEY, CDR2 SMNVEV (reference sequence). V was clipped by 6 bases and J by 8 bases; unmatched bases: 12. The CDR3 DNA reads TGTGCCAGCAGGAATCCCGGGACAGGATCAGATGAGCAGTTCTTC. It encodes CASRNPGTGSDEQFF.

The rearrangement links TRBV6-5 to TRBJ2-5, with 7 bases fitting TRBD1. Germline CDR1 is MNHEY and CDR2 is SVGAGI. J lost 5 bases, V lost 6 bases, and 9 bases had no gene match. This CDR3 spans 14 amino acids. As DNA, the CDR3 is TGTGCCAGCAGCTTTCTCGGACAGGAGGAGACCCAGTACTTC. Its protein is CASSFLGQEETQYF.

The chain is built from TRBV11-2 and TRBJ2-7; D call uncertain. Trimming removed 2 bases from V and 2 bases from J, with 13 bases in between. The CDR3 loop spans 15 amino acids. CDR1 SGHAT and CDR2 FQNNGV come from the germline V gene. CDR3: CASSLFFSGAYEQYF. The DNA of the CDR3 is TGTGCCAGCAGCTTATTTTTTTCCGGAGCCTACGAGCAGTACTTC.

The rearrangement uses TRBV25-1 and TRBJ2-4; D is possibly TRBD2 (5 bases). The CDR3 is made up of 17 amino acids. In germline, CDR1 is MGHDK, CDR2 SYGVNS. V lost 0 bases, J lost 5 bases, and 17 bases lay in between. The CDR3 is CASSEYGGSTRENIQYF. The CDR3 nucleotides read TGTGCCAGCAGTGAATATGGTGGGTCGACGAGGGAAAACATTCAGTACTTC.

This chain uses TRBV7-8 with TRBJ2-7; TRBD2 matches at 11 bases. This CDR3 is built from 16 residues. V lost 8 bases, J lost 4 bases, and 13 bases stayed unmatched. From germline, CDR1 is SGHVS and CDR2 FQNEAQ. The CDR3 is CASAALAGEGRYEQYF. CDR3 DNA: TGTGCCAGCGCGGCACTAGCGGGAGAAGGGCGGTACGAGCAGTACTTC.

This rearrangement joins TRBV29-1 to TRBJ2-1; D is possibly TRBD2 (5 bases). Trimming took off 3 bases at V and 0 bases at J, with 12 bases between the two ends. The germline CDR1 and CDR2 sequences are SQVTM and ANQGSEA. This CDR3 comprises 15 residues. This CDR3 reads CSVDSRDLSYNEQFF. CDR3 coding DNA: TGCAGCGTTGATAGCCGGGATCTCTCCTACAATGAGCAGTTCTTC.

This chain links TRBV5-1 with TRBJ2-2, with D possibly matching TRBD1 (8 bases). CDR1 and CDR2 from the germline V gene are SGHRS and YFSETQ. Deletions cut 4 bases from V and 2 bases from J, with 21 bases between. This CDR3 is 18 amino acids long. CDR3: CASSRGKQGGINTGELFF. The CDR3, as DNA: TGCGCCAGCAGCAGAGGGAAACAGGGGGGGATTAACACCGGGGAGCTGTTTTTT.

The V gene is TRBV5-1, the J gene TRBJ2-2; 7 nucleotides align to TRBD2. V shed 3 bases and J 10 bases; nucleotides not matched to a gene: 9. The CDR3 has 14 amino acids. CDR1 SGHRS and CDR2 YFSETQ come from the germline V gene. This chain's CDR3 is CASSSRDYQAELFF. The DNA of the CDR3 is TGCGCCAGCAGCTCCCGGGACTACCAAGCGGAGCTGTTTTTT. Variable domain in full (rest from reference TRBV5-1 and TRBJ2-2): KAGVTQTPRYLIKTRGQQVTLSCSPISGHRSVSWYQQTPGQGLQFLFEYFSETQRNKGNFPGRFSGRQFSNSRSEMNVSTLELGDSALYLCASSSRDYQAELFFGEGSRLTVL.

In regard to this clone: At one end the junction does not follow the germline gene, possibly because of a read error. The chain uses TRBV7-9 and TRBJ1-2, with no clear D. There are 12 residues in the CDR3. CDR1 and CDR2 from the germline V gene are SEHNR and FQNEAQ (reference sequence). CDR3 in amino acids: CASSLDRVEANF. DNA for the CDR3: TGTGCCAGCAGCTTAGACAGAGTTGAAGCTAACTTC.

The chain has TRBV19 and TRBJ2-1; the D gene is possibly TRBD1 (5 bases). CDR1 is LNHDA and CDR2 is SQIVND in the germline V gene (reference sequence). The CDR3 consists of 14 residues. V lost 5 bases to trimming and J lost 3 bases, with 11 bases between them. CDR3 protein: CASSQGGDYNEQFF. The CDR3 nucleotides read TGTGCCAGTAGTCAGGGCGGAGACTACAATGAGCAGTTCTTC.

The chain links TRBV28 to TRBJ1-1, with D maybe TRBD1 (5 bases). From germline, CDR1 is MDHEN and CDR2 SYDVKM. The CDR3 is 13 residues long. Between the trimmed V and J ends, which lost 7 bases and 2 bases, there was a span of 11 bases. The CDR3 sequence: CASTQQVNTEAFF. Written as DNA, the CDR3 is TGTGCCAGCACCCAACAGGTCAACACTGAAGCTTTCTTT.

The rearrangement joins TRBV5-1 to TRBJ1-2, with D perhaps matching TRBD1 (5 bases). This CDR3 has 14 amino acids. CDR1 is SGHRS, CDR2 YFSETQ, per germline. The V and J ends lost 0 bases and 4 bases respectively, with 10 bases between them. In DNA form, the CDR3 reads TGCGCCAGCAGCTTGGATGCGGGGCCCTATGGCTACACCTTC. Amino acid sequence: CASSLDAGPYGYTF. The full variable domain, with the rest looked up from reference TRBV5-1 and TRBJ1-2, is KAGVTQTPRYLIKTRGQQVTLSCSPISGHRSVSWYQQTPGQGLQFLFEYFSETQRNKGNFPGRFSGRQFSNSRSEMNVSTLELGDSALYLCASSLDAGPYGYTFGSGTRLTVV.

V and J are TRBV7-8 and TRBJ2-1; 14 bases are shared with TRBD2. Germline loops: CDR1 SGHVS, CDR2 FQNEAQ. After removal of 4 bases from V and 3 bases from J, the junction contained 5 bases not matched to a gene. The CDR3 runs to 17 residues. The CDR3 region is CASSSGLAGEFYNEQFF. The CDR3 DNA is TGTGCCAGCAGCTCGGGACTAGCGGGAGAATTCTACAATGAGCAGTTCTTC.

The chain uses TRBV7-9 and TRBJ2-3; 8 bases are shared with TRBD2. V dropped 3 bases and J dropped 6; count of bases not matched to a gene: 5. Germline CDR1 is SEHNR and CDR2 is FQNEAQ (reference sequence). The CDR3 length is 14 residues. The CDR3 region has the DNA TGTGCCAGCAGCTTGGGACTAGATTCCGATACGCAGTATTTT. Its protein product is CASSLGLDSDTQYF.

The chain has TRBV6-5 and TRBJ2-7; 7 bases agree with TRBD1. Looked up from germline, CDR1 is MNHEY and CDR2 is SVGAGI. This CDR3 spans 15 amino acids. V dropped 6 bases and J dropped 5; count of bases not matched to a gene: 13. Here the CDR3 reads CASRDHMGQYNEQYF. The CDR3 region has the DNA TGTGCCAGCAGGGACCATATGGGACAGTACAACGAGCAGTACTTC.